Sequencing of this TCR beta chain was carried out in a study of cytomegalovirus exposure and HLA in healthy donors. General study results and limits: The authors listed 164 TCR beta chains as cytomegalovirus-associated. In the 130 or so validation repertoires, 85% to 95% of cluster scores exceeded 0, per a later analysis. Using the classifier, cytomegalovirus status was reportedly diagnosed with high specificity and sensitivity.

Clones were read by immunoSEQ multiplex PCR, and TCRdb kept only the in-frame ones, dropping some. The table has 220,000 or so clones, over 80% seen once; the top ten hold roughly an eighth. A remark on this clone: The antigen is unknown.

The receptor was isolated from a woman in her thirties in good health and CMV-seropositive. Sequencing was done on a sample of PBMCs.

CDR3 sequence reads: CAGSGGQGEKLFF. In DNA form, the CDR3 reads TGTGCCGGTTCGGGGGGGCAGGGTGAAAAACTGTTTTTT. The chain is built from TRBV28 and TRBJ1-4, with TRBD1 as a possible D gene (6 bases). V lost 11 bases and J 7 bases, leaving 17 bases between the germline ends. Germline lookup yields CDR1 MDHEN and CDR2 SYDVKM. This CDR3 is built from 13 residues.